This T cell receptor beta chain was captured in a study of blood T cell repertoires in COVID-19. Sequencing was performed with immunoSEQ multiplex PCR; in TCRdb, only in-frame clones are kept and a portion is missing. The data hold about 76,000 clones, with roughly 80% observed a single time. This clone has just a few counts. CDR3 length: 16 amino acids. Germline CDR1 is KGHSH and CDR2 is LQKENI. V trimming: 3 bases; J trimming: 3 bases; junction bases outside the gene matches: 7. The sequence was collected from a woman aged 60 to 75 with acute or convalescent COVID-19. Sequenced input: peripheral blood. This chain links TRBV18 with TRBJ2-3; 9 bases are shared with TRBD2. Written as DNA, the CDR3 is TGTGCCAGCTCACCCATGCGGGGGGGTGGAACAGATACGCAGTATTTT. This gives the protein CASSPMRGGGTDTQYF.